The present TCR beta chain was sequenced within a study of Graves' ophthalmopathy and Graves' hyperthyroidism. Amplified TCR beta CDR3 regions were obtained using RNA transcripts as template. The first round was an RT-PCR with HTBI primers, and the second round was a multiplex PCR. TCRdb redid the calling of the multiplex PCR reads with MiXCR, one entry per CDR3 protein. The table records fewer than 250,000 distinct CDR3 sequences, over 25% of them present only once. PBMCs were isolated by Ficoll-Paque density gradient centrifugation, using about 9.5 ml of fresh peripheral blood as the starting material. This clonotype has a single count. Looked up from germline, CDR1 is MNHEY and CDR2 is SVGEGT. This CDR3 has 13 amino acids. Deletions cut 2 bases from V and 6 bases from J, with 10 bases between.

The source is a man aged 50 to 60 with Graves' ophthalmopathy. Sequenced: peripheral blood. The rearrangement links TRBV6-2 or TRBV6-3 to TRBJ1-1; no reliable D call. CDR3 residues: CASSYARAPEAFF. Here the CDR3 DNA reads TGTGCCAGCAGTTACGCTAGGGCCCCTGAAGCTTTCTTT.